One T cell receptor (beta chain) is described in this entry. V was pared by 2 bases and J by 2 bases, with 12 bases between. The germline V gene has CDR1 LNHNV and CDR2 YYDKDF (reference sequence). This CDR3 contains 15 residues. The data stem from a study of shared T cell receptors in the human thymus. The protocol was immunoSEQ multiplex PCR, while the TCRdb copy is restricted to in-frame clones and leaves out a portion. The repertoire holds some 700,000 clones, with approximately 90% as singletons. The same data also went into a second study, on human thymus T cells. That source adds: Corrective heart surgery yielded resections, and these provided the thymus tissue.

The receptor was isolated from a boy under two years old with a congenital heart defect. The V and J genes are TRBV15 and TRBJ2-5; a possible D gene is TRBD1 (6 bases). The specimen was thymocytes. The CDR3 reads CATSRSGTHQETQYF. The CDR3 DNA reads TGTGCCACCAGCAGATCCGGGACACATCAAGAGACCCAGTACTTC.